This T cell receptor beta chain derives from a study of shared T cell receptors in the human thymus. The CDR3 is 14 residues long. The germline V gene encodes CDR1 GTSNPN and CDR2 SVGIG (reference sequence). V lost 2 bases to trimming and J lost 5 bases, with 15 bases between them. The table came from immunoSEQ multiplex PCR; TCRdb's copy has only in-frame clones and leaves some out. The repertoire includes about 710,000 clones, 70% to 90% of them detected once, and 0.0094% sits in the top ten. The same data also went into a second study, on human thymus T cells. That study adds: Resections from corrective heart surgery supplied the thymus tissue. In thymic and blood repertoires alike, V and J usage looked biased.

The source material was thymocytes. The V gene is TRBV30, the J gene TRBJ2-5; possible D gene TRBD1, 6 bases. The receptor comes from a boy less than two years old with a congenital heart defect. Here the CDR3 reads CAWSNLLRGETQYF. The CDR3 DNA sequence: TGTGCCTGGAGTAACCTCCTTAGGGGGGAGACCCAGTACTTC.